This TCR beta chain was identified in a study of CD8 T cells in ankylosing spondylitis. Broader study findings: From matched ankylosing spondylitis synovial fluid, disease-linked clones were reportedly recovered at significantly enriched levels. Prior literature has documented some motif variants in synovial fluid and blood from reactive arthritis. It appeared that ankylosing spondylitis blood was characterized by a TCR beta motif of roughly 8 highly homologous variants.

TCR beta libraries were made by quantitative 5'-RACE with molecular barcodes. TCRdb re-called the 5' RACE reads with MiXCR, one entry per CDR3 protein. The data show 700,000 to 850,000 distinct CDR3 sequences, approximately 10% seen once. In this sample, this clonotype turned up many times. Antigen unknown. Germline-derived CDR1 and CDR2 are SGHRS and YFSETQ. J gave up 0 bases and V 0 bases, and 4 bases lay outside the gene matches. This CDR3 has 17 amino acids. Input material: blood, either unsorted or a sorted T cell fraction (not recorded which). The TCR sequence derives from a male donor with ankylosing spondylitis. The chain joins TRBV5-1 to TRBJ2-1; 9 nucleotides align to TRBD2. This CDR3 reads CASSLEGSGSSYNEQFF. CDR3 sequence (DNA): TGCGCCAGCAGCTTGGAGGGTAGCGGGAGCTCCTACAATGAGCAGTTCTTC.